Listed below are T cell receptor beta chains from one sample, sequenced in a study of blood T cell repertoires in COVID-19. Sequencing was performed with immunoSEQ multiplex PCR; in TCRdb, only in-frame clones are kept and a portion is missing. The table shows about 320,000 clones, with around 84% occurring only once. Sequenced material: PBMCs or T cells enriched from blood (not recorded which). These receptors were obtained from a woman between 25 and 40 years old who had been exposed to COVID-19. Each CDR3 is given with its conserved first and last residue. Fields, in order: V gene, J gene, CDR3 protein.

TRBV7-2,TRBJ1-4,CASSLDSGRKLFF
TRBV28,TRBJ1-1,CASSGDSGVNTEAFF
TRBV10-3,TRBJ1-2,CAIRAGEINYGYTF
TRBV18,TRBJ1-6,CASSLVGGNDNSPLHF
TRBV9,TRBJ2-1,CASSVGATRSYNEQFF
TRBV2,TRBJ2-1,CASRRNPGLAVDNEQFF
TRBV5-1,TRBJ2-2,CASSPAPTVGELFF
TRBV5-1,TRBJ2-7,CASSLEPMSSYEQYF
TRBV24-1,TRBJ2-2,CATSVTGTGELFF
TRBV10-1,TRBJ2-7,CASSESLSGPGISYEQYF
TRBV30,TRBJ1-5,CAWSVGGPINQPQHF
TRBV28,TRBJ2-7,CASSSPGGDYEQYF
TRBV18,TRBJ2-3,CASSPSPGGSGDTQYF
TRBV5-6,TRBJ1-6,CASSPYRVGNSPLHF
TRBV20-1,TRBJ2-7,CSALPTVLF
TRBV30,TRBJ1-2,CAWSVSGTGKSYTF
TRBV3-1/TRBV3-2,TRBJ1-5,CASSQDSQRPQHF
TRBV4-3,TRBJ2-1,CASSIDRGEQFF
TRBV5-4,TRBJ1-2,CASSLVGQGYYGYTF
TRBV6-2/TRBV6-3,TRBJ2-1,CASSYLVVRTSGTTNNEQFF
TRBV20-1,TRBJ1-2,CSASEFAANYGYTF
TRBV5-1,TRBJ2-3,CASSLRPTDTQYF
TRBV5-1,TRBJ2-7,CASSPGLLTYEQYF
TRBV30,TRBJ1-4,CAWSNRVGEKLFF
TRBV29-1,TRBJ2-7,CSVRDRVEQYF
TRBV6-5,TRBJ1-1,CASSYKELAEAFF
TRBV6-5,TRBJ2-7,CASSPLAYEQYF
TRBV27,TRBJ1-2,CASSLDSRGYTF
TRBV28,TRBJ1-5,CASRPQGRPDQPQHF
TRBV14,TRBJ2-1,CASSPQVSPYNEQFF
TRBV19,TRBJ1-1,CASTPQGVKTEAFF
TRBV28,TRBJ1-2,CASSFNRDQGYTF
TRBV7-2,TRBJ1-5,CASSLDRGSNQPQHF
TRBV7-2,TRBJ2-5,CASSLLAYQETQYF
TRBV7-9,TRBJ1-4,CASSPQGRDNEKLFF
TRBV24-1,TRBJ2-7,CATSAPTGTGDEQYF
TRBV27,TRBJ2-3,CASSARLAGEVDTQYF
TRBV7-2,TRBJ2-3,CASSLWLAGGTDTQYF
TRBV27,TRBJ1-3,CASSPGGGRTTRNTIYF
TRBV28,TRBJ1-2,CASSEGQGNGYTF
TRBV25-1,TRBJ1-6,CASRQGDSPLHF